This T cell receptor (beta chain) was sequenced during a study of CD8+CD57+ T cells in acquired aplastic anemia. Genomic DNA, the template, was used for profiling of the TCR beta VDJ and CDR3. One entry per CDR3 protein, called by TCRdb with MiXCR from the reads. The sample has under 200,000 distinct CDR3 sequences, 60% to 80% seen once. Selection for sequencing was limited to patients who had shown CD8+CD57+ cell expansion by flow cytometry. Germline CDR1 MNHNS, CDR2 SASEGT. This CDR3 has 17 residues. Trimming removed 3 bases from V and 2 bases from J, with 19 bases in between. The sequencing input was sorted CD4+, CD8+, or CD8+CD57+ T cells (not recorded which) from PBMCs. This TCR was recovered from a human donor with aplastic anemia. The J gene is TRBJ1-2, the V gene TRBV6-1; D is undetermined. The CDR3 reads CASSDSGSGEPNYGYTF. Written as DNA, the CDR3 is TGTGCCAGCAGTGACTCGGGGAGCGGAGAGCCCAACTATGGCTACACCTTC.